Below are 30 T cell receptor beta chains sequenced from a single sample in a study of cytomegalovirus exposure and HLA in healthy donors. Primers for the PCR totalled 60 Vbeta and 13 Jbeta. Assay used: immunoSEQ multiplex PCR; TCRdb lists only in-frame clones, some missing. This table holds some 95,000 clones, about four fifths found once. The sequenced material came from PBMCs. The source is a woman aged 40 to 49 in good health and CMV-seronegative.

In DNA, the CDR3 is TGTGCCAGCAGCGCCCGACCGACAGGGACCGGAAACACCATATATTTT. Translating it yields CASSARPTGTGNTIYF. The chain carries TRBV7-8 and TRBJ1-3; TRBD1 agrees at 7 bases. The CDR3 is 16 residues long. Germline lookup yields CDR1 SGHVS and CDR2 FQNEAQ. V shed 5 bases, J shed 4 bases, and the junction held 11 bases outside the gene matches.

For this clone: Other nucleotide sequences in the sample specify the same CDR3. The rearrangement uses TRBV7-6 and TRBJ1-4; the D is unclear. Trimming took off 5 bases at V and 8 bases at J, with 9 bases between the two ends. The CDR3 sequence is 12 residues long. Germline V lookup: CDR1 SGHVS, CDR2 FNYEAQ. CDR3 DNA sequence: TGTGCCAGCAGCCACCAGGAAGAAAAACTGTTTTTT. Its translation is CASSHQEEKLFF. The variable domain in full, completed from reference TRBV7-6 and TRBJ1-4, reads GAGVSQSPRYKVTKRGQDVALRCDPISGHVSLYWYRQALGQGPEFLTYFNYEAQQDKSGLPNDRFSAERPEGSISTLTIQRTEQRDSAMYRCASSHQEEKLFFGSGTQLSVL.

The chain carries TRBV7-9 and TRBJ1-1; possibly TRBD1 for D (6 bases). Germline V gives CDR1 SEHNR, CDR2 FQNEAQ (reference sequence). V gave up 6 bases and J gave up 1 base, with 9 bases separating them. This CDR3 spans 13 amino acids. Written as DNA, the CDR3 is TGTGCCAGCAGATCACAGGGGAACACTGAAGCTTTCTTT. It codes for CASRSQGNTEAFF.

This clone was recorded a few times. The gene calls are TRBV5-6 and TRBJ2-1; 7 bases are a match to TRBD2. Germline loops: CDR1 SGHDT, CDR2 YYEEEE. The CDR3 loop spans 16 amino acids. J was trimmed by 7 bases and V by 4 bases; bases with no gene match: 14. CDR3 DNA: TGTGCCAGCAGCACGCTGGGGCATGGGGGGGTGAATGAGCAGTTCTTC. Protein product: CASSTLGHGGVNEQFF.

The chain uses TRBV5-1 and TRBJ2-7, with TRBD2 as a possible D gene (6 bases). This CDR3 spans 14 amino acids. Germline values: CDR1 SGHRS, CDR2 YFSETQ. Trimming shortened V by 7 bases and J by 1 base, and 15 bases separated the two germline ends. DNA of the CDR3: TGCGCCAGCCGCAGACTAGGAGATTCCTACGAGCAGTACTTC. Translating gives CASRRLGDSYEQYF.

CDR3 nucleotides: TGTGCCAGTAAAGGTTTGCGGGGGACCTCGAACACCGGGGAGCTGTTTTTT. Translating gives CASKGLRGTSNTGELFF. The genes are TRBV19 and TRBJ2-2; 7 bases are shared with TRBD2. The CDR3 has 17 amino acids. Germline loops: CDR1 LNHDA, CDR2 SQIVND (reference sequence). J was trimmed by 0 bases and V by 7 bases; bases with no gene match: 11.

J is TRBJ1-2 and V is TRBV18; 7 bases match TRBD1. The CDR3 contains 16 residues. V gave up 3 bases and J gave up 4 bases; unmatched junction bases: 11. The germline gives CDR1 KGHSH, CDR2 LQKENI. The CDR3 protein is CASSPDRVSLGYGYTF. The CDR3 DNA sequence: TGTGCCAGCTCACCCGACAGGGTGAGTCTAGGCTATGGCTACACCTTC.

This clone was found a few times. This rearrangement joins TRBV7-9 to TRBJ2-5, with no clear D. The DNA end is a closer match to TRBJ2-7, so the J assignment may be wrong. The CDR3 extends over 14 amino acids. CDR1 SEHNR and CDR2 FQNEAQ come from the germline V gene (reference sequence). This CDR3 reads CASSLTPSLYEQYF. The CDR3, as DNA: TGTGCCAGCAGCTTAACTCCGTCCCTCTACGAGCAGTACTTC.

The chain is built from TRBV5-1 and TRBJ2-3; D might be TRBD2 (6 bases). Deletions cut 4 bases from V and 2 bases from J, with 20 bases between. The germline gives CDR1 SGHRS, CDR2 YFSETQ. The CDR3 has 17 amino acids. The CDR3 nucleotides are TGCGCCAGCAGCCCGTTGCCCAGTGCGGGGCACACAGATACGCAGTATTTT. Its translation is CASSPLPSAGHTDTQYF.

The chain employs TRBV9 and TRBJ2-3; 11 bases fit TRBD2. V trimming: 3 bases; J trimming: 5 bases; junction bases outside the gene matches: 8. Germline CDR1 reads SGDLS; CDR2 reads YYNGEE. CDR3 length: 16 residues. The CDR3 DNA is TGTGCCAGCAGCGCCTTAGCGGGGGGGCAGAAAGATACGCAGTATTTT. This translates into CASSALAGGQKDTQYF.

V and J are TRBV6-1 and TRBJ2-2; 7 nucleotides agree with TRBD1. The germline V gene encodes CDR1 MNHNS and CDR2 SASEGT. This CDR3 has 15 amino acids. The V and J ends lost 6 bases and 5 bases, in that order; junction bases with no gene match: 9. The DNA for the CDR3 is TGTGCCAGCAGGGAAACAGGGGCGGTAACCGGGGAGCTGTTTTTT. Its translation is CASRETGAVTGELFF.

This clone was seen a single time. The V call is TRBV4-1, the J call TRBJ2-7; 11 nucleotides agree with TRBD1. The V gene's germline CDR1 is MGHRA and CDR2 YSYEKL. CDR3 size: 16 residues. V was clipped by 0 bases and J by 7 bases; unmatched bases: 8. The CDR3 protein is CASSQDIGTGGREQYF. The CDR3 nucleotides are TGCGCCAGCAGCCAAGATATAGGGACAGGGGGACGGGAGCAGTACTTC.

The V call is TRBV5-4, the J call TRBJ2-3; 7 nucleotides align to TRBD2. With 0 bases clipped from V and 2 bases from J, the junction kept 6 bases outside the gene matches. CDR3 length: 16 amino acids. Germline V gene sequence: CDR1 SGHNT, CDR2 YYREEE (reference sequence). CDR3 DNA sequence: TGTGCCAGCAGCTTGGGGGCGGGGGATATCACAGATACGCAGTATTTT. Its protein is CASSLGAGDITDTQYF.

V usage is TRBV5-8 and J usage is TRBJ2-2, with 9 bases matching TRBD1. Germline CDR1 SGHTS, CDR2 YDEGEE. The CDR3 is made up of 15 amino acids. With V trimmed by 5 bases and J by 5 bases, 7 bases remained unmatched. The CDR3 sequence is CASRRTGEVTGELFF. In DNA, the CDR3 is TGTGCCAGCAGGCGGACAGGGGAAGTGACCGGGGAGCTGTTTTTT.

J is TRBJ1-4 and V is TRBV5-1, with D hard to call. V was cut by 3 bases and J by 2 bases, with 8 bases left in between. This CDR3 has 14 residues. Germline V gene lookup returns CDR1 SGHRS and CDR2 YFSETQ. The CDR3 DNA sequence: TGCGCCAGCAGCTCCGACGGGACTAATGAAAAACTGTTTTTT. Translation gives CASSSDGTNEKLFF. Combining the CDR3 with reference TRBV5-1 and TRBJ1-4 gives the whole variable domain KAGVTQTPRYLIKTRGQQVTLSCSPISGHRSVSWYQQTPGQGLQFLFEYFSETQRNKGNFPGRFSGRQFSNSRSEMNVSTLELGDSALYLCASSSDGTNEKLFFGSGTQLSVL.

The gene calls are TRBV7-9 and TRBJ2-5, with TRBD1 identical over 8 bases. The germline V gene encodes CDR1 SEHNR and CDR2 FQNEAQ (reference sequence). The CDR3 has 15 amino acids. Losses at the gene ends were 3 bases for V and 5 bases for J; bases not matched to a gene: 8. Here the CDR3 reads CASSFRTGQGETQYF. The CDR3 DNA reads TGTGCCAGCAGCTTCCGGACAGGGCAGGGGGAGACCCAGTACTTC.

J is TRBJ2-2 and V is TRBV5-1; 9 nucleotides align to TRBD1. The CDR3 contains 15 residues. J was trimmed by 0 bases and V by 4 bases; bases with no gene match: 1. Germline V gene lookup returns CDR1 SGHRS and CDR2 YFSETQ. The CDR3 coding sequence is TGCGCCAGCAGCCGGGACAGGGCGAACACCGGGGAGCTGTTTTTT. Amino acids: CASSRDRANTGELFF.

The DNA for the CDR3 is TGTGCCAGCCGCCTCCGTCCCGAGGGAATGAACACTGAAGCTTTCTTT. It encodes CASRLRPEGMNTEAFF. The chain joins TRBV7-6 to TRBJ1-1; D ambiguous. The CDR3 covers 16 residues. Per germline, CDR1 SGHVS and CDR2 FNYEAQ. V shed 8 bases and J shed 0 bases, with 19 bases lying between them.

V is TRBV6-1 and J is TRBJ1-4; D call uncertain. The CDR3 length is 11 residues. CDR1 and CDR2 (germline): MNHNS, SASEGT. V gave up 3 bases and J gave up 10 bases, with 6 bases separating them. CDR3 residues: CASSDSGKLFF. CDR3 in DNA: TGTGCCAGCAGTGATTCAGGAAAACTGTTTTTT.

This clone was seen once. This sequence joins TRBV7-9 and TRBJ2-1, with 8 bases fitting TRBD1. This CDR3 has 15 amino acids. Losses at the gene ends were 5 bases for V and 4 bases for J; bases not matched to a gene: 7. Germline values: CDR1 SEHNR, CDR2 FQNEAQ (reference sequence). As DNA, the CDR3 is TGTGCCAGCAGCCCCCCAAACAGGGGGTACAATGAGCAGTTCTTC. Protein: CASSPPNRGYNEQFF.

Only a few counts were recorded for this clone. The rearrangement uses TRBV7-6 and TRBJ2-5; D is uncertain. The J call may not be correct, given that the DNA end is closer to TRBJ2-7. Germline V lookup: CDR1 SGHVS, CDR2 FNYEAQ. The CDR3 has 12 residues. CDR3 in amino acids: CASSHSSYEQYF. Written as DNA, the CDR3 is TGTGCCAGCAGCCACAGCTCCTACGAGCAGTACTTC.

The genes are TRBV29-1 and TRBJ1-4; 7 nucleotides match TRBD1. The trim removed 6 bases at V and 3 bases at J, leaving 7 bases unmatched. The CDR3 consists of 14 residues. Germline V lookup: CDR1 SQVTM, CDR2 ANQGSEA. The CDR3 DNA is TGCAGCGTGCAAACCGGGACAGCTAATGAAAAACTGTTTTTT. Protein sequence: CSVQTGTANEKLFF.

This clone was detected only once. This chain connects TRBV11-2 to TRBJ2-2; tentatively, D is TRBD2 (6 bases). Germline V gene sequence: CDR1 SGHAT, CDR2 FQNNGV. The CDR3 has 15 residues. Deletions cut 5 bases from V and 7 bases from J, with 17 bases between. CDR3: CASSLGRGPSGELFF. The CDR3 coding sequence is TGTGCCAGCAGCCTAGGGCGGGGCCCAAGCGGGGAGCTGTTTTTT.

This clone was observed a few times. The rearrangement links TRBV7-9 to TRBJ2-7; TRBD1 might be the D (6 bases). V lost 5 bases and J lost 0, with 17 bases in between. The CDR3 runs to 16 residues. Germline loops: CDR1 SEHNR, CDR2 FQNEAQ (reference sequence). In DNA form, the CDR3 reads TGTGCCAGCAGCGAGCAGAGACAGGCCAGCTCCTACGAGCAGTACTTC. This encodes CASSEQRQASSYEQYF.

CDR3 coding DNA: TGTGCCAGCAGTTACTCTGGGGGGGAAAGCACAGATACGCAGTATTTT. As protein: CASSYSGGESTDTQYF. The chain couples TRBV6-5 to TRBJ2-3; 7 bases agree with TRBD2. Germline V gene data show CDR1 as MNHEY and CDR2 as SVGAGI. Losses at the gene ends were 0 bases for V and 0 bases for J; bases not matched to a gene: 3. The CDR3 totals 16 residues.

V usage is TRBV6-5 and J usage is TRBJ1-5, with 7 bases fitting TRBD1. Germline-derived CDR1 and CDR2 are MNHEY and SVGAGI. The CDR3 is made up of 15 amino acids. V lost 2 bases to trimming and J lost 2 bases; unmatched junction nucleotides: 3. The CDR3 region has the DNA TGTGCCAGCAGTTACGGAGGGGGCGGCAATCAGCCCCAGCATTTT. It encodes CASSYGGGGNQPQHF.

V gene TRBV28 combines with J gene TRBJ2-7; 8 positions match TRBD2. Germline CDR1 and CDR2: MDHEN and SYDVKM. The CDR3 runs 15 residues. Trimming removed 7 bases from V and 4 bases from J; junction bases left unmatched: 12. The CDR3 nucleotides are TGTGCCAGCATCATGGGGGGTAGCGGGGTTTACGAGCAGTACTTC. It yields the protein CASIMGGSGVYEQYF.

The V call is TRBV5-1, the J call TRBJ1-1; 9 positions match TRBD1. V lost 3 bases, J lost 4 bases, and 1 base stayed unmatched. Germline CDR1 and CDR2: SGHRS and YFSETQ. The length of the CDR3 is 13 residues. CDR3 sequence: CASSWDRVTEAFF. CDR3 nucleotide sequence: TGCGCCAGCAGCTGGGACAGGGTCACTGAAGCTTTCTTT. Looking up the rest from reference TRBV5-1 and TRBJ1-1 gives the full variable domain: KAGVTQTPRYLIKTRGQQVTLSCSPISGHRSVSWYQQTPGQGLQFLFEYFSETQRNKGNFPGRFSGRQFSNSRSEMNVSTLELGDSALYLCASSWDRVTEAFFGQGTRLTVV.

In DNA, the CDR3 is TGTGCCAGCAGCCAGACACACCCGAACAGGGGAAATAATTCACCCCTCCACTTT. Its protein is CASSQTHPNRGNNSPLHF. The chain carries TRBV7-2 and TRBJ1-6; TRBD1 matches at 7 bases. The CDR3 has 18 amino acids. Germline V CDR1 and CDR2: SGHTA, FQGNSA. Unmatched junction bases numbered 15, after V lost 5 bases and J lost 5 bases.

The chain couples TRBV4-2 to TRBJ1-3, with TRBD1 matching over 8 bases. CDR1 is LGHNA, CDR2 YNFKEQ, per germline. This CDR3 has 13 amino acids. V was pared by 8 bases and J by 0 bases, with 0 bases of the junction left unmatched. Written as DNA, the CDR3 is TGTGCCAGCGGACAGGGCTCTGGAAACACCATATATTTT. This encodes CASGQGSGNTIYF.